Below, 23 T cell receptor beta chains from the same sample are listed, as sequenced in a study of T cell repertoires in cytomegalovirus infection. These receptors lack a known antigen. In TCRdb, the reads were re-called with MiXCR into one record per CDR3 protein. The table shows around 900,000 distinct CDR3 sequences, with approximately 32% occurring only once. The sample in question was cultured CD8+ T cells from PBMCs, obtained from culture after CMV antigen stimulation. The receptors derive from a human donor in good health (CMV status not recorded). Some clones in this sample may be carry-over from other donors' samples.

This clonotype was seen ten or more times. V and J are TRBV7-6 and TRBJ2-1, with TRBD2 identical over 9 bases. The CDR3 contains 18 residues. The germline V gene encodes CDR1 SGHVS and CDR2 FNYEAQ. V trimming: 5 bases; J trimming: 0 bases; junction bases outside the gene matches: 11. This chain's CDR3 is CASSLGAGGLRSYNEQFF. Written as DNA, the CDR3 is TGTGCCAGCAGCCTGGGAGCGGGGGGCCTACGCTCCTACAATGAGCAGTTCTTC.

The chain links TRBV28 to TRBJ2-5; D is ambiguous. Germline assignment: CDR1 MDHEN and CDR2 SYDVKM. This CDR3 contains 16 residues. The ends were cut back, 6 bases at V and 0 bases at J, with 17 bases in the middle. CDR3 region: CASSSLRLLNQETQYF. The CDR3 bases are TGTGCCAGCAGCTCCTTGCGCTTATTAAACCAAGAGACCCAGTACTTC. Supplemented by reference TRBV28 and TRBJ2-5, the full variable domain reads DVKVTQSSRYLVKRTGEKVFLECVQDMDHENMFWYRQDPGLGLRLIYFSYDVKMKEKGDIPEGYSVSREKKERFSLILESASTNQTSMYLCASSSLRLLNQETQYFGPGTRLLVL.

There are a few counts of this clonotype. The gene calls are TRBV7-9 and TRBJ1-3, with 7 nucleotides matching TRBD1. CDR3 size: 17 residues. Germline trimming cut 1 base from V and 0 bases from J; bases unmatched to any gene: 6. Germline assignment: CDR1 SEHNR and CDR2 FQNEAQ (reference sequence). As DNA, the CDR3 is TGTGCCAGCAGCTTAGGGGACAGCTCCTTCTCTGGAAACACCATATATTTT. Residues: CASSLGDSSFSGNTIYF.

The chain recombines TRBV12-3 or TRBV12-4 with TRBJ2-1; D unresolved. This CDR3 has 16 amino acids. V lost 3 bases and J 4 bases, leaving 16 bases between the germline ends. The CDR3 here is CASSFPYRTEYNEQFF. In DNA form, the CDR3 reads TGTGCCAGCAGTTTTCCTTATCGGACCGAATACAATGAGCAGTTCTTC.

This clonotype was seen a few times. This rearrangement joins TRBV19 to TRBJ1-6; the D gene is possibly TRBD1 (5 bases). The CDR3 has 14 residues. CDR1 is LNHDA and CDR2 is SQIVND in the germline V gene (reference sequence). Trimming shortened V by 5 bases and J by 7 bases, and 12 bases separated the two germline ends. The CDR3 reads CASSYGDPNSPLHF. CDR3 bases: TGTGCCAGTAGTTATGGGGACCCCAATTCACCCCTCCACTTT.

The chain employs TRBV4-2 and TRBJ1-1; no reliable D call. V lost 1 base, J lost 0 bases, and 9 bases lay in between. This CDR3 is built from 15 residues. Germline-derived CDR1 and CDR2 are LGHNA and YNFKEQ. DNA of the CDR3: TGTGCCAGCAGCCAAGCCTTGGGGTTGAACACTGAAGCTTTCTTT. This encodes CASSQALGLNTEAFF.

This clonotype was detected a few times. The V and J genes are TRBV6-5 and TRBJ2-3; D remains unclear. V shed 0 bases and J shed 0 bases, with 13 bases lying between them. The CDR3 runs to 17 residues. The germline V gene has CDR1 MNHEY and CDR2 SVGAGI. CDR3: CASSYSFPDSSTDTQYF. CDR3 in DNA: TGTGCCAGCAGTTACTCGTTTCCCGATTCTAGCACAGATACGCAGTATTTT.

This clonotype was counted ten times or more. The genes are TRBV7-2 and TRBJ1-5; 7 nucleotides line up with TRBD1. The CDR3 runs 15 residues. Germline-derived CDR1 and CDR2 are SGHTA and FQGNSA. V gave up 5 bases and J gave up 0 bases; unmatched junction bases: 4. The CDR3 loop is CASSQGQFSNQPQHF. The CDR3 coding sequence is TGTGCCAGCAGCCAGGGACAGTTTAGCAATCAGCCCCAGCATTTT. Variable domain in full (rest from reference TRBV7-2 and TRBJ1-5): GAGVSQSPSNKVTEKGKDVELRCDPISGHTALYWYRQSLGQGLEFLIYFQGNSAPDKSGLPSDRFSAERTGGSVSTLTIQRTQQEDSAVYLCASSQGQFSNQPQHFGDGTRLSIL.

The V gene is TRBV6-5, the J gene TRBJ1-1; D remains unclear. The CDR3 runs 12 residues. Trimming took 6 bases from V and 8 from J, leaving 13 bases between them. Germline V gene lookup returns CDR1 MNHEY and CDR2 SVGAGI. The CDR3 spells CASRKDGREAFF. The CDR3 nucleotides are TGTGCCAGCAGAAAGGACGGCAGGGAAGCTTTCTTT.

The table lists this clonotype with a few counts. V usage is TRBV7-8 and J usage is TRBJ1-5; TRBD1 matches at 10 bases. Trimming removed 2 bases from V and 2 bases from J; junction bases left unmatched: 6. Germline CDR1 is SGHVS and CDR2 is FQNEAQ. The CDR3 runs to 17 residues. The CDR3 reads CASSLRQGAGGNQPQHF. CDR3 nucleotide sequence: TGTGCCAGCAGCTTAAGACAGGGGGCCGGGGGCAATCAGCCCCAGCATTTT.

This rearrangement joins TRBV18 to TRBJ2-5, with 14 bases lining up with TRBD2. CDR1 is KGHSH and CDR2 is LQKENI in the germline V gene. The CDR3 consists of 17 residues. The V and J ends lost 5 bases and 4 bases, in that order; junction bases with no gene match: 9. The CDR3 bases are TGTGCCAGCTCATCGACTAGCGGGGGGGCCGACGGAGAGACCCAGTACTTC. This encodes CASSSTSGGADGETQYF.

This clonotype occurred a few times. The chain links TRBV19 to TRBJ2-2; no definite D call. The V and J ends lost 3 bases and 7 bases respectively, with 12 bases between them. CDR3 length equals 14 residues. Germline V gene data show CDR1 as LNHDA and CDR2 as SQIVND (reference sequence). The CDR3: CASSIGVFGGELFF. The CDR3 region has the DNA TGTGCCAGTAGTATTGGGGTATTTGGCGGGGAGCTGTTTTTT.

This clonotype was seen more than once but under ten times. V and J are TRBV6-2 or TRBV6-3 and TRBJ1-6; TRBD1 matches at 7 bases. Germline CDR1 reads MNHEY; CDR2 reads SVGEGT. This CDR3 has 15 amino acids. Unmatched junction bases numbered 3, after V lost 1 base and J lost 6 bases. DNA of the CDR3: TGTGCCAGCAGTTACTGGGGACAGCCTAATTCACCCCTCCACTTT. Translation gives CASSYWGQPNSPLHF.

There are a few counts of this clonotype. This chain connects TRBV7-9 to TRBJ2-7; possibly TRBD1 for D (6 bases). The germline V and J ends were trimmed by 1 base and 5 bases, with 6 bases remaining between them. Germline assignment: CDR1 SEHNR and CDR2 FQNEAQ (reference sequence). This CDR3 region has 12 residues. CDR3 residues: CASSLDRDEQYV. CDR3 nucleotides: TGTGCCAGCAGCTTAGACAGGGACGAGCAGTACGTC.

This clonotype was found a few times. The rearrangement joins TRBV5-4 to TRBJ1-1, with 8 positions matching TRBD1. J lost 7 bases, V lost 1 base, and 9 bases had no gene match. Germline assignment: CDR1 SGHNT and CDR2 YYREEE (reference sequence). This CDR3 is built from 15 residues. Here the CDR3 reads CASSLTGGEGREAFF. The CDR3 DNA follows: TGTGCCAGCAGCTTGACAGGGGGAGAAGGCCGTGAAGCTTTCTTT.

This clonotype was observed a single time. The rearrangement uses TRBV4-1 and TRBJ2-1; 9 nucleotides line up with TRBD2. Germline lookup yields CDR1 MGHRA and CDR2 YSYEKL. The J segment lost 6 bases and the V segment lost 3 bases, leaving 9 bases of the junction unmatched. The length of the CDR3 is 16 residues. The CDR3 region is CASSQGPSGGSNEQFF. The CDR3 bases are TGCGCCAGCAGCCAGGGACCCAGCGGGGGGTCCAATGAGCAGTTCTTC.

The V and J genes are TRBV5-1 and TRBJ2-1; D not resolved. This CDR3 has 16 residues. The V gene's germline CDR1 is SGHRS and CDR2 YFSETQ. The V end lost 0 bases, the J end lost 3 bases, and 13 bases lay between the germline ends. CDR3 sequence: CASSLVYPRLYNEQFF. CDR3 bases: TGCGCCAGCAGCTTGGTGTATCCTCGTCTCTACAATGAGCAGTTCTTC.

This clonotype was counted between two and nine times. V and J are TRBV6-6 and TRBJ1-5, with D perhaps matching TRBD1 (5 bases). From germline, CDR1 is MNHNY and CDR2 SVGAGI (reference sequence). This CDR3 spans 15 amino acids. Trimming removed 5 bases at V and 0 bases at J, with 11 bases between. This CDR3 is CASSTGHLSNQPQHF. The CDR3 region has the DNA TGTGCCAGCAGTACGGGGCACCTTAGCAATCAGCCCCAGCATTTT.

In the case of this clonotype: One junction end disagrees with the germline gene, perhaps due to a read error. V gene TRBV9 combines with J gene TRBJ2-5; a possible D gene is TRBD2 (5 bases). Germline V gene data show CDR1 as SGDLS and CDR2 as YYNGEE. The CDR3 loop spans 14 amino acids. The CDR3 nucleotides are TGTGCCAGCAGCTCCTGGACTGCGCAAGGGACCCAGTACTTC. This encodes CASSSWTAQGTQYF.

CDR3 sequence reads: CASRSPGNVIYNEQFF. The CDR3 DNA reads TGTGCCAGTAGGTCTCCCGGGAACGTAATTTACAATGAGCAGTTCTTC. The chain couples TRBV19 to TRBJ2-1, with a tentative D call TRBD2 (5 bases). This CDR3 region has 16 residues. V lost 6 bases, J lost 4 bases, and 19 bases lay in between. Germline V gene lookup returns CDR1 LNHDA and CDR2 SQIVND (reference sequence).

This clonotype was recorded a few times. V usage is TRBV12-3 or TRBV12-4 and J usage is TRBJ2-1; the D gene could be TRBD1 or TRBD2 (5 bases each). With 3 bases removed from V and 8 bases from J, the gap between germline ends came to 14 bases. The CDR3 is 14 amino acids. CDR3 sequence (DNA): TGTGCCAGCAGTTTTCGGGACGGAGGCTATGAGCAGTTCTTC. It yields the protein CASSFRDGGYEQFF.

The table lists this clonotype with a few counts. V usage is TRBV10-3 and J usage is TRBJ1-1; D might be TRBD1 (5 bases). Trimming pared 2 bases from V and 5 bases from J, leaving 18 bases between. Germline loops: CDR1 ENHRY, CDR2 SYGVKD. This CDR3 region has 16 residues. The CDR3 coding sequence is TGTGCCATCAGTGAGGGGGGGGGAGGGTACCGAACTGAAGCTTTCTTT. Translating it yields CAISEGGGGYRTEAFF.

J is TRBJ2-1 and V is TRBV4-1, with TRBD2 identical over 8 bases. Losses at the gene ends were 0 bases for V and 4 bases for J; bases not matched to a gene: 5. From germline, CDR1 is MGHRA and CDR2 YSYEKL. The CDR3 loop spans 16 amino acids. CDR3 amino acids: CASSQEPGTRYNEQFF. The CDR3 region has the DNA TGCGCCAGCAGCCAAGAACCCGGGACTAGATACAATGAGCAGTTCTTC.